This TCR beta chain was identified during a study of cytomegalovirus exposure and HLA in healthy donors (dated by TCRdb to between 2016 and 2019). General notes on the study: According to a later analysis, one platform produced both the approximately 110 validation repertoires and the roughly 640 repertoires of the first cohort. The study aimed to test whether signatures of past pathogen exposure could be identified by cataloging public T cell receptors. Along with the approximately 600-subject first cohort, a separate validation cohort of some 130 different subjects was used. The study combined high-throughput TCR immunosequencing, statistical association of individual TCRs with disease status, and machine learning to predict cytomegalovirus infection status. The full study reports these points: A total of 150 or so TCR beta chains were listed by the study as associated with cytomegalovirus. A few of the identified cytomegalovirus-associated TCR beta chains were confirmed in vitro to be specific for cytomegalovirus antigens. Most TCR sequences were observed very rarely across donors, whereas some public TCRs were present in many individuals. Cytomegalovirus status was reported to be diagnosed by the classifier with high specificity and sensitivity in both the original and validation cohorts. A later analysis lacked HLA typing for the validation cohort, so it scored co-occurrence in that cohort across all 110 or so repertoires. It was suggested by the authors that the approach could potentially be generalized to other disease states and immunological phenotypes. In a later analysis, TCRs clustered in the first cohort were found to also tend to co-occur in the 120 or so validation repertoires, with around 94% of cluster scores above 0.

Donors formed part of the validation cohort, which comprised 120 or so subjects and was distinct from the first cohort of several hundred subjects. Preparation of the library involved the immunoSEQ multiplex PCR assay. Per the authors' processing: A statistical classification framework was developed to diagnose cytomegalovirus status using the catalog of TCR beta chain sequences. Imported from immuneACCESS, the table was reduced by TCRdb to in-frame sequences with V and J called. These copies leave out some clones; in studies compared against another copy, an unresolved V gene accounts for under half, and the cause of the remainder is not known. Clone size and the V and J calls come from that table; the DNA yielded D and trimming. The sample table contains about 190,000 clones; only one count was recorded for about four fifths of them. Around 2.8% of the sample is held by the ten biggest clonotypes.

Comments on this clone: Its recognized antigen is unknown. It has no much larger one-base neighbor in the sample; base qualities were not kept.

From cysteine to phenylalanine, the CDR3 is 15 amino acids long. Here the CDR3 DNA is all that survives: 45 bases in frame from base 1. V loses 0 bases of germline sequence and J loses 6 bases, and the interval between the two ends is 15 bases. The germline V gene (reference sequence) yields LNHNV for CDR1 and YYDKDF for CDR2. This receptor chain uses TRBV15 and TRBJ2-7, and possibly TRBD2, on 6 matching bases. Input material: PBMCs. This receptor was identified in a woman aged 18-35 years in good health and CMV-seropositive. The CDR3 protein: CATSRDISVGGEQYF. The DNA sequence reads TGTGCCACCAGCAGAGATATCTCAGTGGGAGGCGAGCAGTACTTC.